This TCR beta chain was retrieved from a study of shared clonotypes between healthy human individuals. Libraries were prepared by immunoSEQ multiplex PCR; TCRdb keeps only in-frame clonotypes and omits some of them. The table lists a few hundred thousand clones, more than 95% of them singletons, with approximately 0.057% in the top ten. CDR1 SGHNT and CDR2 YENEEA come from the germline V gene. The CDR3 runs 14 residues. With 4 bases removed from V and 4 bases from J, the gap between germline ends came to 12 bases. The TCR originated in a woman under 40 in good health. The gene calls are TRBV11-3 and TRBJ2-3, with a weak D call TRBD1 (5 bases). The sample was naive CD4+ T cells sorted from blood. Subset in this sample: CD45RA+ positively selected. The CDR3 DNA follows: TGTGCCAGCAGCTCGCAGGGTGTGGCAGATACGCAGTATTTT. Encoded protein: CASSSQGVADTQYF.